This T cell receptor beta chain was sequenced for a study of blood T cell repertoires in COVID-19. The data were produced by immunoSEQ multiplex PCR, yet TCRdb's version contains in-frame clones alone and is incomplete. The top ten hold under 4.5% of the sample, which has more than 200,000 clones, around 80% seen once. Germline CDR1 SGHNT, CDR2 YYREEE (reference sequence). Trimming stripped 4 bases from V and 9 bases from J, with 11 bases between. This CDR3 is built from 12 residues. The chain couples TRBV5-4 to TRBJ1-5; D unclear. The clonotype was recovered from a woman in her forties with active or convalescent COVID-19. The sequenced material came from peripheral blood. CDR3 in amino acids: CASSVSEGPQHF. The CDR3 DNA reads as TGTGCCAGCAGCGTGTCTGAGGGGCCCCAGCATTTT.